This passage covers 14 T cell receptor beta chains from one sample sequenced in a study of blood T cells in healthy people across ages. Then a second PCR, running roughly 6 to 12 cycles, was carried out with a sample-barcoded 5' primer and a J-beta primer mix. TCRdb re-analysed the 5' RACE reads in MiXCR, keeping a single row per CDR3 protein. The sample carries roughly 930,000 distinct CDR3 sequences, around 46% recorded once. Sequenced: blood. These receptors came from a man aged 25-45 years in good health.

In this sample, this clonotype turned up many times. The chain uses TRBV29-1 and TRBJ1-4, with 7 bases matching TRBD1. The junction had 4 bases not matched to a gene; V was cut back by 1 base and J by 8 bases. Per germline, CDR1 SQVTM and CDR2 ANQGSEA. CDR3 length: 13 residues. CDR3 sequence reads: CSVEGQGPEKLFF. The CDR3 DNA is TGCAGCGTTGAAGGACAGGGACCCGAAAAACTGTTTTTT.

The chain couples TRBV19 to TRBJ2-1; 9 bases are a match to TRBD1. The CDR3 totals 13 residues. Germline V lookup: CDR1 LNHDA, CDR2 SQIVND (reference sequence). The junction had 9 bases not matched to a gene; V was cut back by 9 bases and J by 9 bases. The CDR3 DNA is TGTGCCAGGCCGGGACAGGGTAATTGTGAGCAGTTCTTC. Its protein product is CARPGQGNCEQFF.

This clonotype is a singleton in its sample. The CDR3 DNA is TGCAGTGCAACTGGCAGGCTAGCGGACTCCTACAATGAGCAGTTCTTC. Amino acid sequence: CSATGRLADSYNEQFF. The chain combines TRBV20-1 with TRBJ2-1, with 7 bases identical to TRBD2. Per the germline V gene, CDR1 is DFQATT and CDR2 is SNEGSKA (reference sequence). V dropped 6 bases and J dropped 0; count of bases not matched to a gene: 11. The CDR3 contains 16 residues.

The table lists this clonotype with a few counts. The rearrangement joins TRBV30 to TRBJ2-1; a weak D match, TRBD1 (6 bases). The CDR3 sequence is 11 residues long. The germline V gene encodes CDR1 GTSNPN and CDR2 SVGIG (reference sequence). V gave up 8 bases and J gave up 6 bases, with 11 bases separating them. Here the CDR3 DNA reads TGTGCCGGGGCGACAGGCAATGAGCAGTTCTTC. This codes for CAGATGNEQFF.

V is TRBV12-3 or TRBV12-4 and J is TRBJ1-5, with D possibly being TRBD1 (5 bases). V lost 6 bases and J lost 7, with 16 bases in between. The length of the CDR3 is 14 residues. In nucleotides, the CDR3 is TGTGCCAGCAGCGGAGACGGGGGTCTCCAGCCCCAGCATTTT. As protein: CASSGDGGLQPQHF.

The chain joins TRBV18 to TRBJ2-5; possible D gene TRBD2, 5 bases. From germline, CDR1 is KGHSH and CDR2 LQKENI. The CDR3 runs to 16 residues. Trimming took off 1 base at V and 4 bases at J, with 16 bases between the two ends. Here the CDR3 reads CASSPLHDARAETQYF. As DNA, the CDR3 is TGTGCCAGCTCACCACTCCACGACGCGAGGGCAGAGACCCAGTACTTC.

This clonotype has more than one count but fewer than ten. V and J are TRBV11-2 and TRBJ2-1; 11 bases agree with TRBD1. The CDR3 has 18 amino acids. V shed 0 bases, J shed 4 bases, and the junction held 8 bases outside the gene matches. The germline V gene encodes CDR1 SGHAT and CDR2 FQNNGV. CDR3 nucleotides: TGTGCCAGCAGCTTAGATGGGTGGACAGGGGGCGCTTACAATGAGCAGTTCTTC. Protein product: CASSLDGWTGGAYNEQFF. The whole variable domain, filled in from reference TRBV11-2 and TRBJ2-1, reads EAGVAQSPRYKIIEKRQSVAFWCNPISGHATLYWYQQILGQGPKLLIQFQNNGVVDDSQLPKDRFSAERLKGVDSTLKIQPAKLEDSAVYLCASSLDGWTGGAYNEQFFGPGTRLTVL.

This clonotype was counted between two and nine times. The V and J genes are TRBV7-2 and TRBJ2-3; no clear D. V lost 3 bases and J 10 bases, leaving 11 bases between the germline ends. Germline V gives CDR1 SGHTA, CDR2 FQGNSA. The CDR3 totals 12 residues. CDR3 bases: TGTGCCAGCAGCTTTGAGGCTCCTGCGCAGTATTTT. This gives the protein CASSFEAPAQYF. Full variable domain (remainder filled in from reference TRBV7-2 and TRBJ2-3): GAGVSQSPSNKVTEKGKDVELRCDPISGHTALYWYRQSLGQGLEFLIYFQGNSAPDKSGLPSDRFSAERTGGSVSTLTIQRTQQEDSAVYLCASSFEAPAQYFGPGTRLTVL.

This clonotype was detected once. The chain recombines TRBV4-1 with TRBJ1-2; D not certain. This CDR3 region has 16 residues. The germline CDR1 and CDR2 sequences are MGHRA and YSYEKL. Trimming left V 0 bases short and J 4 bases short, with 15 bases between. CDR3 nucleotides: TGCGCCAGCAGCCAAGATCGGCCCATCCCGTCCTATGGCTACACCTTC. Amino acid sequence: CASSQDRPIPSYGYTF.

The V gene is TRBV10-3, the J gene TRBJ2-5; perhaps TRBD1 as D (5 bases). The CDR3 is 14 residues long. Germline V gives CDR1 ENHRY, CDR2 SYGVKD. V dropped 8 bases and J dropped 4 bases, with 17 bases sitting between them. CDR3 protein: CAISHPGAGETQYF. In DNA, the CDR3 is TGTGCCATCTCCCACCCTGGGGCCGGAGAGACCCAGTACTTC.

This clonotype was detected once. The chain employs TRBV29-1 and TRBJ2-3; possible D gene TRBD1, 7 bases. Per germline, CDR1 SQVTM and CDR2 ANQGSEA. The CDR3 has 19 residues. Trimming left V 0 bases short and J 2 bases short, with 24 bases between. In nucleotides, the CDR3 is TGCAGCGTTGAAGAAGCGGGCCATAATACGGGACAGTACACAGATACGCAGTATTTT. Translating gives CSVEEAGHNTGQYTDTQYF.

This clonotype was counted a few times. The chain is built from TRBV7-2 and TRBJ2-5; maybe TRBD2 (5 bases). V was trimmed by 1 base and J by 9 bases, leaving 12 bases between them. Germline V CDR1 and CDR2: SGHTA, FQGNSA. The CDR3 is made up of 13 amino acids. The CDR3 nucleotides are TGTGCCAGCAGCTTAGTGTTCGGGGAAGCCCAGTACTTC. Translated, it gives CASSLVFGEAQYF.

The rearrangement links TRBV4-3 to TRBJ2-3; 8 nucleotides align to TRBD2. V shed 3 bases and J 9 bases; nucleotides not matched to a gene: 20. The length of the CDR3 is 18 residues. Germline CDR1 and CDR2: LGHNA and YSLEER. CDR3 residues: CASSHGRAERAGDDTQYF. The CDR3 nucleotides are TGCGCCAGCAGCCACGGACGAGCGGAACGAGCGGGGGACGACACGCAGTATTTT.

The V and J genes are TRBV5-6 and TRBJ2-5; D is uncertain. Germline values: CDR1 SGHDT, CDR2 YYEEEE. V gave up 4 bases and J gave up 6 bases, with 19 bases separating them. The CDR3 spans 15 residues. This chain's CDR3 is CASSPAATVLKTQYF. DNA of the CDR3: TGTGCCAGCAGCCCTGCGGCTACAGTTTTGAAGACCCAGTACTTC.